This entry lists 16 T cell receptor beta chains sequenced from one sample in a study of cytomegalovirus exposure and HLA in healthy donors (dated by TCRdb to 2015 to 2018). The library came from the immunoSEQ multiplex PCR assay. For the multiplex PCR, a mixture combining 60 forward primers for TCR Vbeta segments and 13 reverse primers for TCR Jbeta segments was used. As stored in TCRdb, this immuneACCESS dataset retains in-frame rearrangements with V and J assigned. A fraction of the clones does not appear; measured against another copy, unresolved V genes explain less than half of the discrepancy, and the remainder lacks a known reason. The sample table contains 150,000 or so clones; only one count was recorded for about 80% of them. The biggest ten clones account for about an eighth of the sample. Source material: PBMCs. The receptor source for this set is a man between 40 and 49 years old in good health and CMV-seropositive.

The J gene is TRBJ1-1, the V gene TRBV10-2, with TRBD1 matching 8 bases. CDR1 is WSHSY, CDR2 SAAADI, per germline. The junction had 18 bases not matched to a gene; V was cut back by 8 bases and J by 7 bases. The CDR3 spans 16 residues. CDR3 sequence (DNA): TGCGCCAGCGGGGAGGATATTGGACAGGGAAAAGGTGAAGCTTTCTTT. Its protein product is CASGEDIGQGKGEAFF.

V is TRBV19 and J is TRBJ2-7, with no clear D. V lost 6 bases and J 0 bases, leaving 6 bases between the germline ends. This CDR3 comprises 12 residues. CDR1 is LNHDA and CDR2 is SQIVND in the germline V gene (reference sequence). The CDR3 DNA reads TGTGCCAGTAGCCAGTCCTCCTACGAGCAGTACTTC. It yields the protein CASSQSSYEQYF.

This CDR3 reads CASSEQGVNEQFF. The CDR3 nucleotides read TGTGCCAGCAGCGAACAGGGGGTCAATGAGCAGTTCTTC. The rearrangement joins TRBV14 to TRBJ2-1; TRBD1 agrees at 8 bases. The J segment lost 6 bases and the V segment lost 5 bases, leaving 3 bases of the junction unmatched. This CDR3 contains 13 residues. Germline V gene data show CDR1 as SGHDN and CDR2 as FVKESK.

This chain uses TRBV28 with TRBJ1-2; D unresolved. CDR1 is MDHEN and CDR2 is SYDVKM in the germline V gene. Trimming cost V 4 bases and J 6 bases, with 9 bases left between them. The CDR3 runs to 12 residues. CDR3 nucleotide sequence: TGTGCCAGCAGTTCGGGGTTGGATGGCTACACCTTC. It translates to CASSSGLDGYTF.

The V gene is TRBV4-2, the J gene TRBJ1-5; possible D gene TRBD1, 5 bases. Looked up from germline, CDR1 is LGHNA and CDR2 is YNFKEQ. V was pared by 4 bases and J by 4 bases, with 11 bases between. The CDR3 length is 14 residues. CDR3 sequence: CASSRGHLNQPQHF. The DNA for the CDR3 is TGTGCCAGCAGCCGAGGACACCTTAATCAGCCCCAGCATTTT.

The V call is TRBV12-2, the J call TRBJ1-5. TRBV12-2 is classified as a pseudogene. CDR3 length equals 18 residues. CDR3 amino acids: CASRLVGGPRYSNQPQHF. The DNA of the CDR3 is TGTGCAAGTCGCTTAGTCGGGGGTCCGCGTTATAGCAATCAGCCCCAGCATTTT.

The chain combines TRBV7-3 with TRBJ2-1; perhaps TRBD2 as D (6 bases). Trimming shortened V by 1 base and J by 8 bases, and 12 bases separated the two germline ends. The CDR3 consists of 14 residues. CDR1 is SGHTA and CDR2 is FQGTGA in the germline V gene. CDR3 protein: CASSLIPGLYEQFF. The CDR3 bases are TGTGCCAGCAGCTTAATCCCGGGACTTTATGAGCAGTTCTTC.

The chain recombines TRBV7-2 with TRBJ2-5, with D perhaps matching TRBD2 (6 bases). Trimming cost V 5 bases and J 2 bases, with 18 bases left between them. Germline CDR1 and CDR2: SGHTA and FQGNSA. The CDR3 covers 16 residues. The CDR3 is CASSPSGAGMQETQYF. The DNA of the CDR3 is TGTGCCAGCAGCCCCAGTGGGGCGGGGATGCAAGAGACCCAGTACTTC. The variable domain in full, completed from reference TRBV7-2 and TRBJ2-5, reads GAGVSQSPSNKVTEKGKDVELRCDPISGHTALYWYRQSLGQGLEFLIYFQGNSAPDKSGLPSDRFSAERTGGSVSTLTIQRTQQEDSAVYLCASSPSGAGMQETQYFGPGTRLLVL.

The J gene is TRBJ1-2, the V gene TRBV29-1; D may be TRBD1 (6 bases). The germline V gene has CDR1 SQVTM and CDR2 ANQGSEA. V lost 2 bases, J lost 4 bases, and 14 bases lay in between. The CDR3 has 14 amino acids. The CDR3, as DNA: TGCAGCGTTGAACATGGACAGTCTCCCTATGGCTACACCTTC. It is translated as CSVEHGQSPYGYTF. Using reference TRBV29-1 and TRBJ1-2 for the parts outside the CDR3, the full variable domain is SAVISQKPSRDICQRGTSLTIQCQVDSQVTMMFWYRQQPGQSLTLIATANQGSEATYESGFVIDKFPISRPNLTFSTLTVSNMSPEDSSIYLCSVEHGQSPYGYTFGSGTRLTVV.

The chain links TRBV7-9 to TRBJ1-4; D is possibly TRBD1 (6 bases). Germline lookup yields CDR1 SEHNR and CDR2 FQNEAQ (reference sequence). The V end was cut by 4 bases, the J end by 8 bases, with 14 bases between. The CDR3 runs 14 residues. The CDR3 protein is CASSSTGAQEKLFF. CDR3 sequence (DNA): TGTGCCAGCAGCTCGACAGGAGCCCAGGAAAAACTGTTTTTT.

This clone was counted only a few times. The CDR3 region is CASSLEPQSSYEQYF. The CDR3 region has the DNA TGCGCCAGCAGCTTGGAACCACAGAGCTCCTACGAGCAGTACTTC. V and J are TRBV5-1 and TRBJ2-7, with D uncertain. CDR3 size: 15 residues. V lost 0 bases, J lost 0 bases, and 10 bases lay in between. Germline values: CDR1 SGHRS, CDR2 YFSETQ.

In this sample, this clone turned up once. The CDR3 DNA reads TGTGCCAGCAGTTTATTGGGCGGGGCCCTGCGCACCGGGGAGCTGTTTTTT. Its translation: CASSLLGGALRTGELFF. The chain links TRBV27 to TRBJ2-2, with a tentative D call TRBD2 (6 bases). Trimming removed 1 base from V and 4 bases from J, with 16 bases in between. Per germline, CDR1 MNHEY and CDR2 SMNVEV (reference sequence). The CDR3 totals 17 residues.

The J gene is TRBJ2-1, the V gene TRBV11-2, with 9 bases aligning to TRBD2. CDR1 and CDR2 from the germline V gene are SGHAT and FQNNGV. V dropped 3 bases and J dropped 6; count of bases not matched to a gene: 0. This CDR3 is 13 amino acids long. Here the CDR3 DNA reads TGTGCCAGCAGCTTTAGCGGGGGCAATGAGCAGTTCTTC. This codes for CASSFSGGNEQFF.

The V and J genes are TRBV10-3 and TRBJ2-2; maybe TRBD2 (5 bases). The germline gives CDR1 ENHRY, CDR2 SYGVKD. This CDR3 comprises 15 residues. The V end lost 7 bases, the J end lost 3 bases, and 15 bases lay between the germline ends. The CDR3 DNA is TGTGCCATCAAAGAGGGTTCCCCTGACACCGGGGAGCTGTTTTTT. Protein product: CAIKEGSPDTGELFF.

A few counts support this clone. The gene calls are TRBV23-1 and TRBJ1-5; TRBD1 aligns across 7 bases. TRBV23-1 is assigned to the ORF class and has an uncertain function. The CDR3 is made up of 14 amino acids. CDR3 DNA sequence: TGCGGTCCCGATCCGGACAGGACCGATCAGCCCCAGCATTTT. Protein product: CGPDPDRTDQPQHF.

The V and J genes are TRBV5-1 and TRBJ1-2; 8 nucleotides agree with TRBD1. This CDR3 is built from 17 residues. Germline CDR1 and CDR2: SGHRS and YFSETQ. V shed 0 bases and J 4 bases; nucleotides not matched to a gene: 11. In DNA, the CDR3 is TGCGCCAGCAGCTTGGGTGGACAGGGAGTCCTAAGCTATGGCTACACCTTC. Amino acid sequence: CASSLGGQGVLSYGYTF.